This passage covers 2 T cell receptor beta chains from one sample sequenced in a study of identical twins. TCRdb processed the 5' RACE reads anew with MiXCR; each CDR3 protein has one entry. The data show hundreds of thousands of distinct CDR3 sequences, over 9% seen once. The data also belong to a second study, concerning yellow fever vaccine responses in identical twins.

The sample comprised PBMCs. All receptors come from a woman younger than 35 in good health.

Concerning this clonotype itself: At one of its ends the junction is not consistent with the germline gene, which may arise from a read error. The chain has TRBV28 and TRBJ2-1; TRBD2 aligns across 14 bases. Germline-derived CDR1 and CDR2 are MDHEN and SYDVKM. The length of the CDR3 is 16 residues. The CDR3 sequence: CASNTQGLAGVYEQFF. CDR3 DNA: TGTGCAAGCAATACCCAGGGACTAGCGGGAGTCTATGAGCAGTTCTTC.

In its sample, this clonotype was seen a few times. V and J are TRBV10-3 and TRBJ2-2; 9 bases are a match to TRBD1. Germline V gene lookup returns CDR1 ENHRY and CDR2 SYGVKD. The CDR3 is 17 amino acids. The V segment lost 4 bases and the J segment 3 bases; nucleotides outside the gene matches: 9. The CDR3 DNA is TGTGCCATCAGTGGGGACAGGGACCGACGTTACACCGGGGAGCTGTTTTTT. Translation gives CAISGDRDRRYTGELFF.